Listed here are 15 T cell receptor beta chains from one sample, sequenced in a study of beta chain features in type 1 diabetes. Since all of the isolated RNA was reverse transcribed, expressed TCRB transcripts were what got sequenced. Data came from immunoSEQ multiplex PCR; TCRdb stores just in-frame clones and leaves some out. The sample includes fewer than 250,000 clones, 7.5% to 10% seen only once; the top ten take 0.03% to 0.04%. Specimen: naive CD4+ T cells from blood. The receptors were gathered from a woman aged 18-29 years in good health.

The chain combines TRBV30 with TRBJ1-2, with D tentatively TRBD1 (5 bases). V was trimmed by 4 bases and J by 2 bases, leaving 20 bases between them. The CDR3 has 16 residues. The germline gives CDR1 GTSNPN, CDR2 SVGIG (reference sequence). CDR3 in amino acids: CAWNRPGGAANYGYTF. CDR3 nucleotides: TGTGCCTGGAACCGACCGGGAGGGGCGGCCAACTATGGCTACACCTTC.

This clone was counted between two and nine times. This rearrangement joins TRBV18 to TRBJ1-1; D call uncertain. The germline V gene encodes CDR1 KGHSH and CDR2 LQKENI. The V and J ends lost 2 bases and 1 base respectively, with 11 bases between them. This CDR3 is built from 15 residues. The CDR3 loop is CASSPIPDSNTEAFF. Here the CDR3 DNA reads TGTGCCAGCTCACCAATTCCAGACTCGAACACTGAAGCTTTCTTT.

This clone appeared a few times. This chain joins TRBV5-1 and TRBJ2-2; TRBD2 agrees at 7 bases. J gave up 7 bases and V 4 bases, and 16 bases lay outside the gene matches. The CDR3 length is 17 residues. Germline V lookup: CDR1 SGHRS, CDR2 YFSETQ. DNA for the CDR3: TGCGCCAGCAGCATCAGCACCGGCGGGAGCCTTGTCGGGGAGCTGTTTTTT. Encoded protein: CASSISTGGSLVGELFF.

This chain connects TRBV18 to TRBJ1-3; D might be TRBD1 (5 bases). V lost 0 bases, J lost 1 base, and 13 bases lay in between. The germline V gene encodes CDR1 KGHSH and CDR2 LQKENI. The CDR3 contains 17 residues. CDR3 nucleotide sequence: TGTGCCAGCTCACCACCGTCGACAGAACATTCTGGAAACACCATATATTTT. Protein: CASSPPSTEHSGNTIYF.

This clone was counted between two and nine times. The chain joins TRBV5-1 to TRBJ1-3; 7 nucleotides agree with TRBD1. V trimming: 0 bases; J trimming: 3 bases; junction bases outside the gene matches: 9. This CDR3 is 17 amino acids long. Per the germline V gene, CDR1 is SGHRS and CDR2 is YFSETQ. This CDR3 is CASSLGPRGGDGNTIYF. The CDR3 coding sequence is TGCGCCAGCAGCTTGGGCCCCAGAGGGGGCGATGGAAACACCATATATTTT.

This clone was seen a few times. Other DNA sequences from this sample encode an identical CDR3 as well. The chain couples TRBV14 to TRBJ2-7; TRBD1 might be the D (5 bases). The V gene's germline CDR1 is SGHDN and CDR2 FVKESK. The V and J ends lost 3 bases and 2 bases respectively, with 8 bases between them. The CDR3 extends over 13 amino acids. DNA for the CDR3: TGTGCCAGCAGCCAGGGGCTAGCCTACGAGCAGTACTTC. Translation gives CASSQGLAYEQYF.

This clone was seen more than once but under ten times. The V call is TRBV9, the J call TRBJ2-7; 7 bases agree with TRBD1. The CDR3 covers 16 residues. Germline V gene sequence: CDR1 SGDLS, CDR2 YYNGEE. V shed 4 bases and J 2 bases; nucleotides not matched to a gene: 12. The CDR3 DNA sequence: TGTGCCAGCAGCCCCCGATCCGGGACAGAGCCCTACGAGCAGTACTTC. It is translated as CASSPRSGTEPYEQYF.

V is TRBV6-5 and J is TRBJ1-1; D is undetermined. Germline loops: CDR1 MNHEY, CDR2 SVGAGI. The V end lost 10 bases, the J end lost 4 bases, and 19 bases lay between the germline ends. This CDR3 is built from 14 residues. The CDR3 bases are TGTGCCACGATCTCGGACGCGGGCTTCACTGAAGCTTTCTTT. Translating it yields CATISDAGFTEAFF.

This clone was observed a few times. This sample also contains other DNA sequences that code for the same CDR3. The gene calls are TRBV28 and TRBJ2-7; tentatively, D is TRBD1 (6 bases). The germline V gene has CDR1 MDHEN and CDR2 SYDVKM. V lost 5 bases to trimming and J lost 1 base, with 9 bases between them. The CDR3 is 13 amino acids. Here the CDR3 DNA reads TGTGCCAGCAGTCCAGGACAGTCCTACGAGCAGTACTTC. Encoded protein: CASSPGQSYEQYF. Filled out from reference TRBV28 and TRBJ2-7, the complete variable domain reads DVKVTQSSRYLVKRTGEKVFLECVQDMDHENMFWYRQDPGLGLRLIYFSYDVKMKEKGDIPEGYSVSREKKERFSLILESASTNQTSMYLCASSPGQSYEQYFGPGTRLTVT.

The genes are TRBV5-1 and TRBJ2-1; 8 nucleotides agree with TRBD2. This CDR3 has 16 residues. Germline lookup yields CDR1 SGHRS and CDR2 YFSETQ. The V gene end was trimmed by 0 bases and the J gene end by 4 bases; junction bases not matched to a gene: 6. The CDR3: CASSLELAGGYNEQFF. The DNA of the CDR3 is TGCGCCAGCAGCTTGGAGCTGGCGGGAGGTTACAATGAGCAGTTCTTC.

V gene TRBV6-1 combines with J gene TRBJ2-3, with 7 positions matching TRBD2. Unmatched junction bases numbered 6, after V lost 7 bases and J lost 2 bases. This CDR3 contains 14 residues. From germline, CDR1 is MNHNS and CDR2 SASEGT. This CDR3 is CASNREADTDTQYF. In DNA, the CDR3 is TGTGCCAGCAACCGGGAGGCAGACACAGATACGCAGTATTTT.

The rearrangement links TRBV25-1 to TRBJ1-1, with D tentatively TRBD1 (5 bases). V was shortened by 4 bases and J by 0 bases, with 12 bases between the two germline ends. The CDR3 is made up of 15 amino acids. CDR1 is MGHDK, CDR2 SYGVNS, per germline. In DNA form, the CDR3 reads TGTGCCAGCAGTGTTTTGATAGGGGTGAACACTGAAGCTTTCTTT. Translating gives CASSVLIGVNTEAFF. Filled out from reference TRBV25-1 and TRBJ1-1, the complete variable domain reads EADIYQTPRYLVIGTGKKITLECSQTMGHDKMYWYQQDPGMELHLIHYSYGVNSTEKGDLSSESTVSRIRTEHFPLTLESARPSHTSQYLCASSVLIGVNTEAFFGQGTRLTVV.

This clone came up a few times. The rearrangement links TRBV28 to TRBJ1-2; D is undetermined. The germline CDR1 and CDR2 sequences are MDHEN and SYDVKM. V was pared by 3 bases and J by 6 bases, with 8 bases between. The CDR3 is 12 amino acids. CDR3 sequence reads: CASSFGGNGYTF. As DNA, the CDR3 is TGTGCCAGCAGTTTTGGAGGGAATGGCTACACCTTC.

This clone has just a few counts. The V call is TRBV5-1, the J call TRBJ2-3, with no clear D. Germline CDR1 reads SGHRS; CDR2 reads YFSETQ. The CDR3 extends over 14 amino acids. V was trimmed by 2 bases and J by 4 bases, leaving 11 bases between them. The CDR3 DNA follows: TGCGCCAGCAGCTTTAGCCCGCCAGCAGATACGCAGTATTTT. Protein sequence: CASSFSPPADTQYF.

This clone was observed a handful of times. The V and J genes are TRBV6-1 and TRBJ1-2; 7 bases are shared with TRBD1. The germline V gene has CDR1 MNHNS and CDR2 SASEGT. CDR3 size: 14 residues. After removal of 6 bases from V and 6 bases from J, the junction contained 10 bases not matched to a gene. The CDR3: CASREKLTGDGYTF. The CDR3 DNA follows: TGTGCCAGCAGGGAAAAACTAACAGGGGATGGCTACACCTTC.